Each of the 15 T cell receptor beta chains below was sequenced from the same sample in a study of T cell repertoires in cytomegalovirus infection. TCRdb passed the reads through MiXCR, listing each CDR3 protein once. The sample lists around 450,000 distinct CDR3 sequences, roughly 30% occurring once. Sequencing used PBMCs. The receptors stem from a human donor in good health (CMV status not recorded). Some clones in this sample may be carry-over from other donors' samples.

The gene calls are TRBV19 and TRBJ1-2; D unresolved. Trimming took off 5 bases at V and 2 bases at J, with 15 bases between the two ends. Germline CDR1 LNHDA, CDR2 SQIVND (reference sequence). The CDR3 contains 15 residues. CDR3: CASSPTLDGNYGYTF. The CDR3 DNA reads as TGTGCCAGTAGTCCTACTCTCGACGGGAACTATGGCTACACCTTC.

Remarks on this clonotype: The final CDR3 position lacks the conserved phenylalanine or tryptophan, pointing to a likely read error. This chain links TRBV7-4 with TRBJ2-7; D unresolved. V was pared by 3 bases and J by 3 bases, with 12 bases between. This CDR3 has 14 amino acids. From germline, CDR1 is SGHVT and CDR2 SQSDAQ. This CDR3 is CASSFGQPSYEQYL. For the CDR3, the DNA is TGTGCCAGCAGCTTTGGCCAGCCCAGCTACGAGCAGTACTTA.

This clonotype was counted ten times or more. The V and J genes are TRBV7-8 and TRBJ1-2; D is perhaps TRBD1 (5 bases). The CDR3 contains 14 residues. Germline lookup yields CDR1 SGHVS and CDR2 FQNEAQ. The germline V and J ends were trimmed by 8 bases and 4 bases, with 17 bases remaining between them. As DNA, the CDR3 is TGTGCCAGCGGGCACGAGGGCAGGGCCTATGGCTACACCTTC. It codes for CASGHEGRAYGYTF. Combining the CDR3 with reference TRBV7-8 and TRBJ1-2 gives the whole variable domain GAGVSQSPRYKVAKRGQDVALRCDPISGHVSLFWYQQALGQGPEFLTYFQNEAQLDKSGLPSDRFFAERPEGSVSTLKIQRTQQEDSAVYLCASGHEGRAYGYTFGSGTRLTVV.

The sample holds a few counts of this clonotype. The V and J genes are TRBV7-9 and TRBJ2-2, with unresolved D. Germline-derived CDR1 and CDR2 are SEHNR and FQNEAQ (reference sequence). V lost 3 bases to trimming and J lost 7 bases, with 12 bases between them. The length of the CDR3 is 14 residues. CDR3 in amino acids: CASSLKSFSGELFF. The CDR3 nucleotides read TGTGCCAGCAGCTTGAAAAGTTTCAGCGGGGAGCTGTTTTTT.

This clonotype was seen only a few times. V and J are TRBV4-1 and TRBJ1-1; no clear D. The CDR3 is 14 amino acids. V was cut by 5 bases and J by 5 bases, with 15 bases left in between. Germline V CDR1 and CDR2: MGHRA, YSYEKL. For the CDR3, the DNA is TGCGCCAGCAGCATACGTCCCCTGGAGACTGAAGCTTTCTTT. Translated, it gives CASSIRPLETEAFF.

This clonotype came up many times. The chain carries TRBV12-3 or TRBV12-4 and TRBJ2-1; weak D call: TRBD1 (6 bases). Trimming took 6 bases from V and 10 from J, leaving 16 bases between them. The CDR3 loop spans 13 amino acids. The CDR3, as DNA: TGTGCCAGCAGGCGGACGGTCCAGGGGGAGCAGTTCTTC. As protein: CASRRTVQGEQFF.

This clonotype was counted only a few times. V is TRBV7-9 and J is TRBJ2-7, with D possibly being TRBD1 (6 bases). The germline V gene has CDR1 SEHNR and CDR2 FQNEAQ (reference sequence). This CDR3 is built from 14 residues. Trimming cost V 0 bases and J 3 bases, with 9 bases left between them. CDR3 region: CASSLARGRYEQYF. The CDR3 nucleotides read TGTGCCAGCAGCTTAGCCAGGGGCCGCTACGAGCAGTACTTC.

This chain connects TRBV7-9 to TRBJ1-3; D is unclear. Germline CDR1 SEHNR, CDR2 FQNEAQ (reference sequence). This CDR3 contains 14 residues. The V end was cut by 5 bases, the J end by 2 bases, with 10 bases between. The CDR3 DNA is TGTGCCAGCAGCCGTCCTTGGGCTGGAAACACCATATATTTT. This sequence encodes CASSRPWAGNTIYF.

The chain is built from TRBV6-5 and TRBJ2-3; D is ambiguous. Trimming shortened V by 0 bases and J by 4 bases, and 14 bases separated the two germline ends. Germline CDR1 and CDR2: MNHEY and SVGAGI. The CDR3 runs 16 residues. The CDR3, as DNA: TGTGCCAGCAGTTACTCGTTTCTCGACCCCGCAGATACGCAGTATTTT. Residues: CASSYSFLDPADTQYF.

This clonotype was found a few times. This sequence joins TRBV20-1 and TRBJ1-1; D possibly corresponds to TRBD1 (6 bases). Trimming took 4 bases from V and 1 from J, leaving 10 bases between them. Germline loops: CDR1 DFQATT, CDR2 SNEGSKA (reference sequence). This CDR3 comprises 13 residues. For the CDR3, the DNA is TGCAGTGCTATAACAGGGCGGAACACTGAAGCTTTCTTT. This sequence encodes CSAITGRNTEAFF.

V usage is TRBV6-2 or TRBV6-3 and J usage is TRBJ2-3; unclear D gene. Germline V gene data show CDR1 as MNHEY and CDR2 as SVGEGT. The CDR3 sequence is 14 residues long. The V end lost 2 bases, the J end lost 1 base, and 7 bases lay between the germline ends. The CDR3 spells CASSYGPGTDTQYF. CDR3 sequence (DNA): TGTGCCAGCAGTTACGGCCCAGGCACAGATACGCAGTATTTT.

As to this clonotype: The junction differs from germline at one of its ends, possibly a read error. The chain carries TRBV7-2 and TRBJ1-1; D call uncertain. The CDR3 sequence is 13 residues long. Per the germline V gene, CDR1 is SGHTA and CDR2 is FQGNSA. CDR3 protein: CASGTRTDTKALF. The CDR3 nucleotides are TGTGCGAGCGGCACCCGGACTGACACAAAAGCTCTCTTT.

The sample holds a few counts of this clonotype. The chain combines TRBV6-2 or TRBV6-3 with TRBJ2-5, with D hard to call. The germline V gene has CDR1 MNHEY and CDR2 SVGEGT. CDR3 size: 15 residues. V was clipped by 6 bases and J by 1 base, with 15 bases between them. As DNA, the CDR3 is TGTGCCAGCAGCTCCCCCCCAGCGACCCAAGAGACCCAGTACTTC. Its translation is CASSSPPATQETQYF.

In its sample, this clonotype was seen a few times. The V call is TRBV19, the J call TRBJ1-1; no reliable D call. Trimming removed 2 bases at V and 6 bases at J, with 10 bases between. Germline values: CDR1 LNHDA, CDR2 SQIVND (reference sequence). This CDR3 region has 13 residues. This CDR3 reads CASSISYKAEAFF. CDR3 nucleotides: TGTGCCAGTAGTATATCATACAAGGCTGAAGCTTTCTTT.

A few counts support this clonotype. V usage is TRBV9 and J usage is TRBJ1-2; D is perhaps TRBD1 (5 bases). Trimming took 3 bases from V and 6 from J, leaving 24 bases between them. Germline V gene sequence: CDR1 SGDLS, CDR2 YYNGEE. This CDR3 spans 17 amino acids. The DNA of the CDR3 is TGTGCCAGCAGCGACCGTCCTGCAGGGCCGGGAGAGGATGGCTACACCTTC. Translating it yields CASSDRPAGPGEDGYTF.